This TCR beta chain was sequenced for a study of control samples from healthy donors and cancer patients. TCRdb's table, derived via immunoSEQ multiplex PCR, lists solely in-frame clones and lacks some. The data contain around 140,000 clones, roughly 93% of them singletons. Germline values: CDR1 SGHDT, CDR2 YYEEEE. This CDR3 spans 14 amino acids. Trimming took off 4 bases at V and 2 bases at J, with 10 bases between the two ends. The chain recombines TRBV5-6 with TRBJ1-5; maybe TRBD1 (5 bases). Material: blood. This TCR came from a young man in good health. CDR3 coding DNA: TGTGCCAGCAGCACTGGGGCGGGCAATCAGCCCCAGCATTTT. It encodes CASSTGAGNQPQHF.